This is a list of T cell receptor beta chains from one sample in a study of T cells after yellow fever vaccination. TCRdb re-derived calls from the 5' RACE reads in MiXCR, one entry per CDR3 protein. The sample lists around 68,000 distinct CDR3 sequences, around 7.7% occurring once. Sample: CD8+ T cells sorted from PBMCs, taken 10 days after the first yellow fever vaccination. The source of these receptors is a man between 18 and 35 years old who received the YFV17D yellow fever vaccine. Each CDR3 is given with its conserved first and last residue. A D gene is named only where the DNA matches it firmly. Some rows have no size entry. The others give once, few or many, or a class for an expanded clone.

d_call	v_call	j_call	cdr3_length	clone_size	cdr3_nt	cdr3_aa
TRBD2	TRBV4-3	TRBJ2-1	18	many	TGCGCCAGCAGCCAAGAAAGGACGGAGGGACTAGCGGGGGTTGAGCAGTTCTTC	CASSQERTEGLAGVEQFF
TRBD2	TRBV4-2	TRBJ2-3	18	many	TGTGCCAGCAGCCCCCGACTAGCGGGGGGTACTTACACAGATACGCAGTATTTT	CASSPRLAGGTYTDTQYF
TRBD1	TRBV24-1	TRBJ2-1	13	many	TGTGCCACCAGTGAGCTCGGACAGGAACATCAGTTCTTC	CATSELGQEHQFF
NA	TRBV5-8	TRBJ1-2	14	few	TGTGCCAGCAGCTTGGCAACAGGGAACTATGGCTACACCTTC	CASSLATGNYGYTF
TRBD1	TRBV12-3/TRBV12-4	TRBJ2-5	16	many	TGTGCCAGCAGTCGACCCGGGACAGGAGACCAAGAGACCCAGTACTTC	CASSRPGTGDQETQYF
NA	TRBV7-6	TRBJ1-4	14	NA	TGTGCCAGCAGCTTACCGGGGGCGGGGGAAAAACTGTTTTTT	CASSLPGAGEKLFF
NA	TRBV7-9	TRBJ2-3	14	many	TGTGCCAGCAACGACGGAGTCCGCACAGATACGCAGTATTTT	CASNDGVRTDTQYF
NA	TRBV28	TRBJ2-1	16	many	TGTGCCAGCAGGGAGGGAGCAAGAACGATTAACAATGAGCAGTTCTTC	CASREGARTINNEQFF
NA	TRBV5-1	TRBJ1-1	12	many	TGCGCCAGCAGCGTGGGGAACACTGAAGCTTTCTTT	CASSVGNTEAFF
NA	TRBV5-6	TRBJ1-6	15	NA	TGTGCCAGCAGCTTTGGTTACAGGGAGGGTTCACCCCTCCACTTT	CASSFGYREGSPLHF
NA	TRBV7-2	TRBJ1-5	14	many	TGTGCCAGCAGCTTCGGTCCTAGCACTCAGCCCCAGCATTTT	CASSFGPSTQPQHF
NA	TRBV6-5	TRBJ1-2	16	few	TGTGCCAGCAGTTACTCGAGTAAGGGGCCGGATTATGGCTACACCTTC	CASSYSSKGPDYGYTF
TRBD1	TRBV13	TRBJ2-3	15	many	TGTGCCAGCAGCCCTCGGACAGGGGACACAGATACGCAGTATTTT	CASSPRTGDTDTQYF
NA	TRBV4-3	TRBJ1-2	15	many	TGCGCCAGCAGCCCATCACCGTATTGGAACTATGGCTACACCTTC	CASSPSPYWNYGYTF
NA	TRBV12-5	TRBJ1-2	15	few	TGTGCTAGTGCCCCGGGGACGGGTCCGGCCTATGGCTACACCTTC	CASAPGTGPAYGYTF
NA	TRBV5-1	TRBJ1-3	15	few	TGCGCCAGCAGCTTGGATCAGGGTACTGGAAACACCATATATTTT	CASSLDQGTGNTIYF
TRBD2	TRBV3-1	TRBJ2-3	15	many	TGTGCCAGCAGCCCTAGCGGGGGGGCCACAGATACGCAGTATTTT	CASSPSGGATDTQYF